This TCR beta chain stems from a study of blood T cell repertoires in COVID-19 (TCRdb year 2020). Turning to the overall study: The collaborator samples originated in the United States, Italy and Spain and spanned the acute and convalescent phases of COVID-19. The prospective study material was composed of cDNA or gDNA derived from T cells, B-cell-depleted T cells, or PBMCs. The dataset comprised deeply sampled blood TCRbeta repertoires from subjects exposed to, actively infected with, or recovered from COVID-19. The repertoires were released in a freely available public database intended as a resource for research on the immune response to SARS-CoV-2. Samples were obtained from the ongoing ImmuneRACE study (first 160 participants) and from 1,000 to 1,500 subjects provided by 6 global collaborators. Nearly every sample came with metadata listing a de-identified subject ID, COVID-19 status, age in years and sex. Where HLA class I and class II types were available, the types were taken from metadata supplied by the sample provider, not from assay-based typing.

The CDR3 runs 18 amino acids, cysteine and phenylalanine included. The sequence is cut down to CDR3 DNA, 54 bases in frame from base 1. The CDR1 and CDR2 encoded by the germline V gene are SGHDN and FVKESK. V loses 0 bases of germline sequence and J loses 4 bases, and the interval between the two ends is 16 bases. The immunoSEQ Assay, a bias-controlled multiplex PCR, was used to amplify TCRbeta CDR3 regions from genomic DNA. The authors' analysis ran thus. The number of nucleated cells in each sample was estimated by amplification of reference gene primers within the assay. To quantify the absolute abundance of each unique TCRbeta CDR3 rearrangement, sequence reads were collapsed and filtered. Productive Simpson clonality was computed per sample as the square root of Simpson's diversity index over productive rearrangements. As stored in TCRdb, this immuneACCESS dataset retains in-frame rearrangements with V and J assigned. A fraction of the clones does not appear; measured against another copy, unresolved V genes explain less than half of the discrepancy, and the remainder lacks a known reason. V, J and clone size derive from that table, while D and trimming were established from the DNA sequence. Across this sample there are tens of thousands of clones, with about 87% seen only once. The top ten constitute 8% of the sample.

As a fraction of the sample, this clone is medium-sized (0.01 to 0.1%). Its antigen is currently not known. Nothing much larger sits one base from this clone, and base qualities are not available. The paper's findings and limits, for the study overall: Clinical and demographic metadata were provided uncurated, with the amount varying by source and participant.

Each collaborating institution followed its own protocols to collect whole blood in K2EDTA tubes. For TCRbeta analysis, collaborators shipped samples as frozen whole blood, isolated PBMCs, or DNA extracted from either of those sample types. Recombination connected TRBV14 to TRBJ1-6; perhaps TRBD1 is the D gene, with 6 bases matching. Sequenced material: peripheral blood. The TCR originated in a man in his fifties with acute or convalescent COVID-19. The DNA reads TGTGCCAGCAGCCAAGAAGAAGGGGCTCAGGGGTATAATTCACCCCTCCACTTT. Its protein is CASSQEEGAQGYNSPLHF. With the rest looked up from the reference TRBV14 and TRBJ1-6 genes rather than sequenced, the full variable domain is EAGVTQFPSHSVIEKGQTVTLRCDPISGHDNLYWYRRVMGKEIKFLLHFVKESKQDESGMPNNRFLAERTGGTYSTLKVQPAELEDSGVYFCASSQEEGAQGYNSPLHFGNGTRLTVT.